These 10 T cell receptor beta chains originate from one sample sequenced in a study of cytomegalovirus exposure and HLA in healthy donors. The PCR ran on 60 Vbeta and 13 Jbeta primers. Measured with immunoSEQ multiplex PCR; TCRdb has only the in-frame clones, and not every one. In the table there are around 150,000 clones, 60% to 80% of which are singletons. The sequenced material came from PBMCs. The receptors were gathered from a man aged 18-30 years in good health and CMV-seropositive.

V and J are TRBV6-4 and TRBJ2-7; D possibly corresponds to TRBD2 (6 bases). The germline gives CDR1 MRHNA, CDR2 SNTAGT. Trimming pared 7 bases from V and 3 bases from J, leaving 13 bases between. The CDR3 contains 13 residues. The DNA of the CDR3 is TGTGCCAGCAAGTGGGAGGTAATCTACGAGCAGTACGTC. Its protein is CASKWEVIYEQYV.

The rearrangement uses TRBV6-5 and TRBJ2-5; D is possibly TRBD1 (6 bases). The CDR3 sequence is 15 residues long. Trimming shortened V by 0 bases and J by 4 bases, and 12 bases separated the two germline ends. Germline assignment: CDR1 MNHEY and CDR2 SVGAGI. As DNA, the CDR3 is TGTGCCAGCAGTTACTCAAGGTCAGGGGCAGAGACCCAGTACTTC. Translating gives CASSYSRSGAETQYF.

The chain couples TRBV5-6 to TRBJ2-7; D perhaps matches TRBD2 (5 bases). From germline, CDR1 is SGHDT and CDR2 YYEEEE. The ends were cut back, 4 bases at V and 2 bases at J, with 13 bases in the middle. The CDR3 loop spans 14 amino acids. The CDR3 nucleotides are TGTGCCAGCAGCACCGCTGCGGGCCCCTACGAGCAGTACGTC. Protein sequence: CASSTAAGPYEQYV.

J is TRBJ2-2 and V is TRBV5-1; perhaps TRBD2 as D (5 bases). Trimming took 2 bases from V and 5 from J, leaving 13 bases between them. This CDR3 has 15 residues. From germline, CDR1 is SGHRS and CDR2 YFSETQ. The CDR3 region has the DNA TGCGCCAGCAGCTTCGGCGGGTTTGAGACCGGGGAGCTGTTTTTT. As protein: CASSFGGFETGELFF.

This sequence joins TRBV14 and TRBJ2-5, with 7 bases fitting TRBD2. V was clipped by 5 bases and J by 5 bases; unmatched bases: 11. The germline V gene encodes CDR1 SGHDN and CDR2 FVKESK. The CDR3 contains 15 residues. CDR3 sequence: CASSERTRAGETQYF. In nucleotides, the CDR3 is TGTGCCAGCAGCGAACGGACTAGGGCGGGGGAGACCCAGTACTTC.

The rearrangement links TRBV7-9 to TRBJ1-1, with D perhaps TRBD1 (5 bases). The ends were cut back, 3 bases at V and 1 base at J, with 9 bases in the middle. Looked up from germline, CDR1 is SEHNR and CDR2 is FQNEAQ (reference sequence). CDR3 length equals 14 residues. The CDR3 bases are TGTGCCAGCAGCTTGCAGGGATCGAACACTGAAGCTTTCTTT. It yields the protein CASSLQGSNTEAFF.

V gene TRBV5-6 combines with J gene TRBJ1-3, with D maybe TRBD1 (5 bases). This CDR3 has 15 amino acids. V was shortened by 2 bases and J by 4 bases, with 13 bases between the two germline ends. Germline V lookup: CDR1 SGHDT, CDR2 YYEEEE. In DNA form, the CDR3 reads TGTGCCAGCAGCTTAGGGGAACGGATGGGAAACACCATATATTTT. Translated, it gives CASSLGERMGNTIYF.

The chain is built from TRBV5-6 and TRBJ2-5; TRBD1 aligns across 11 bases. Looked up from germline, CDR1 is SGHDT and CDR2 is YYEEEE. The CDR3 is made up of 15 amino acids. The J segment lost 5 bases and the V segment lost 1 base, leaving 4 bases of the junction unmatched. The CDR3 region is CASSLLDRGLETQYF. The CDR3 DNA reads TGTGCCAGCAGCTTGTTGGACAGGGGGCTTGAGACCCAGTACTTC.

The J gene is TRBJ2-7, the V gene TRBV28; perhaps TRBD1 as D (5 bases). The CDR3 is made up of 14 amino acids. CDR1 is MDHEN and CDR2 is SYDVKM in the germline V gene. The CDR3 region is CASSLWQGSYEQYV. DNA for the CDR3: TGTGCCAGCAGCTTATGGCAGGGTAGCTACGAGCAGTACGTC.

The CDR3 region is CASSSWSLINTEAFF. CDR3 nucleotide sequence: TGTGCCAGCAGTTCCTGGTCCCTAATAAACACTGAAGCTTTCTTT. The gene calls are TRBV27 and TRBJ1-1; no reliable D call. Trimming left V 4 bases short and J 2 bases short, with 14 bases between. CDR3 length: 15 amino acids. In germline, CDR1 is MNHEY, CDR2 SMNVEV (reference sequence).